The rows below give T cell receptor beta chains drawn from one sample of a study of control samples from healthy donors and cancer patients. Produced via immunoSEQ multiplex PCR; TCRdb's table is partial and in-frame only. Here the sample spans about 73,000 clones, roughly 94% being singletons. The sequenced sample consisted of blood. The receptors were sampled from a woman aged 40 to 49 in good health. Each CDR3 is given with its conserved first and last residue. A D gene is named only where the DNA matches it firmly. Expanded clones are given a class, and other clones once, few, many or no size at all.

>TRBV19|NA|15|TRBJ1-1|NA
TGTGCCAGTAGACATCCCAGGGATCAGAACACTGAAGCTTTCTTT
CASRHPRDQNTEAFF
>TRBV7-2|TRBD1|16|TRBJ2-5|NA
TGTGCCAGCAGCTTAGGCCCCGGACAGGATTCAGAGACCCAGTACTTC
CASSLGPGQDSETQYF
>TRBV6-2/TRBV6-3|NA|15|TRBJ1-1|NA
TGTGCCAGCAGTTACTCGACGGGCCGGAACATTGAAGCTTTCTTT
CASSYSTGRNIEAFF
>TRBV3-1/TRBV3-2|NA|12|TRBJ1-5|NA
TGTGCCAGCAGGGACCTCGGGACGCCCCAGCATTTT
CASRDLGTPQHF
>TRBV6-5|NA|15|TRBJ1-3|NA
TGTGCCAGCAGCTACGGGTCAGGGGACGGAAACACCATATATTTT
CASSYGSGDGNTIYF
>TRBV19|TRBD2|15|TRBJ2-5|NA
TGTGCCAGTAGTTGGACTAGCGGGAGAGGTGAGACCCAGTACTTC
CASSWTSGRGETQYF
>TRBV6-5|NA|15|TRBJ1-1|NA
TGTGCCAGCAGTTACTCCGGGGCAAGGAACACTGAAGCTTTCTTT
CASSYSGARNTEAFF
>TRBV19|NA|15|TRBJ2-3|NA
TGTGCCAGTAGTCCCGCGGCAGGGAGCACAGATACGCAGTATTTT
CASSPAAGSTDTQYF
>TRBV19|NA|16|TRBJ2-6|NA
TGTGCCAGTAGTGCGATCCTCCGCTCTGGGGCCAACGTCCTGACTTTC
CASSAILRSGANVLTF
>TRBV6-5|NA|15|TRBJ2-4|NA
TGTGCCAGCAGTAGGGGGACGTCTGGTAAAAACATTCAGTACTTC
CASSRGTSGKNIQYF
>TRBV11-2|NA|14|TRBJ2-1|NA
TGTGCCAGCAGCTTGCTACTAGCACCCGATGAGCAGTTCTTC
CASSLLLAPDEQFF
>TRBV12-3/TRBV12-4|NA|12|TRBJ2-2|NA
TGTGCCAGCAGTTCGGGGACCGGGGAGCTGTTTTTT
CASSSGTGELFF
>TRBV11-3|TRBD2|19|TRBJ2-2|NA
TGTGCCAGCAGCCCCGCCTGGCCACTAGCGGGGGGGAACACCGGGGAGCTGTTTTTT
CASSPAWPLAGGNTGELFF
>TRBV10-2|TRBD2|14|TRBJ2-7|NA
TGCGCCAGCAGACTAGCGGGAGTCTCCTACGAGCAGTACTTC
CASRLAGVSYEQYF
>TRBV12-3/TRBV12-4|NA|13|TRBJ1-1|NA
TGTGCCAGCAGTTTGGGGCCGAACACTGAAGCTTTCTTT
CASSLGPNTEAFF
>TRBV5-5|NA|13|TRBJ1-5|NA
TGTGCCAGCAGCTTCGAGGGCACGGGGCCCCAGCATTTT
CASSFEGTGPQHF
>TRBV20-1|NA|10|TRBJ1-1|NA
TGCAGTGCTATGGATCGCCGGGCTTTCTTT
CSAMDRRAFF
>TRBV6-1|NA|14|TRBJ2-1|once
TGTGCCAGCAGTGAAATGGTGGCGGTAGATGAGCAGTTCTTC
CASSEMVAVDEQFF
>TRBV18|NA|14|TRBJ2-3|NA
TGTGCCAGCTCACCATGGCAGGGCACAGATACGCAGTATTTT
CASSPWQGTDTQYF
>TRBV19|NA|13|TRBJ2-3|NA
TGTGCCAGCTCAGGGGTGATCACAGATACGCAGTATTTT
CASSGVITDTQYF
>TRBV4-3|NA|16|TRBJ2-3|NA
TGCGCCAGCAGCCAAGAGACAGCCCCTAGCACAGATACGCAGTATTTT
CASSQETAPSTDTQYF
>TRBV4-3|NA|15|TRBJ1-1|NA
TGCGCCAGCAGCCCCGGGGGTAGACCTCCCACTGAAGCTTTCTTT
CASSPGGRPPTEAFF
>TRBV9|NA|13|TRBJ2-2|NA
TGTGCCAGCAGCACCCACTCGGACGGGGAGCTGTTTTTT
CASSTHSDGELFF
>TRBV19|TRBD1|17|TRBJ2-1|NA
TGTGCCAGTAGTCCAGGGGGCGGAGTCGGCCCCTACAATGAGCAGTTCTTC
CASSPGGGVGPYNEQFF
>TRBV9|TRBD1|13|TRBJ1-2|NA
TGTGCCAGCAGCGCCGGGACAGCCACTTCGGGCACCTTC
CASSAGTATSGTF
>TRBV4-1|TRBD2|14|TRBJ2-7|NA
TGCGCCAGCAGCTCCGGGAGGAATGGCCACGAGCAGTACTTC
CASSSGRNGHEQYF